Following are 21 T cell receptor beta chains from one sample sequenced in a study of human T cells and chemical hapten exposure. Stated time point: patch test 2, 6 weeks after DPC sensitization. Treatment indicated: therapeutic diphenylcyclopropenone sensitization with weekly scalp DPC. TCRdb reprocessed the RACE reads with MiXCR, giving one entry per CDR3 protein. Seen here are about 69,000 distinct CDR3 sequences, 10% observed once, and the top ten hold roughly 6.8%. The input for sequencing was whole blood, taken in connection with sensitization to the hapten diphenylcyclopropenone (DPC). These receptors were collected from a woman aged 50 to 65 with alopecia areata. Some clones in this sample may be carry-over from other donors' samples.

This clonotype came up many times. This chain uses TRBV2 with TRBJ1-1, with D possibly matching TRBD1 (5 bases). The ends were cut back, 7 bases at V and 5 bases at J, with 23 bases in the middle. The CDR3 runs 16 residues. Germline V gene lookup returns CDR1 SNHLY and CDR2 FYNNEI. CDR3 bases: TGTGCCAGCAATTATCAGGGTCTTGGGTCCAGGACTGAAGCTTTCTTT. It translates to CASNYQGLGSRTEAFF.

This clonotype appeared a few times. The chain recombines TRBV9 with TRBJ2-3; TRBD1 aligns across 9 bases. Germline CDR1 SGDLS, CDR2 YYNGEE. The CDR3 has 15 amino acids. J was trimmed by 4 bases and V by 3 bases; bases with no gene match: 6. Here the CDR3 reads CASSGGQGIPDTQYF. CDR3 in DNA: TGTGCCAGCAGCGGCGGACAGGGGATCCCAGATACGCAGTATTTT.

This clonotype was seen at least ten times. The chain is built from TRBV6-1 and TRBJ1-2; D remains ambiguous. V lost 3 bases and J 0 bases, leaving 11 bases between the germline ends. Germline CDR1 and CDR2: MNHNS and SASEGT. CDR3 size: 15 residues. The CDR3: CASSDYYEANYGYTF. Here the CDR3 DNA reads TGTGCCAGCAGTGATTATTACGAAGCTAACTATGGCTACACCTTC.

The sample holds many counts of this clonotype. The rearrangement uses TRBV12-3 or TRBV12-4 and TRBJ1-1, with TRBD1 as a possible D gene (6 bases). V gave up 2 bases and J gave up 1 base, with 11 bases separating them. The CDR3 totals 15 residues. CDR3 nucleotide sequence: TGTGCCAGCAGTTTAATGAGGGGGAGGAACACTGAAGCTTTCTTT. Its translation is CASSLMRGRNTEAFF.

This clonotype appeared many times. The chain recombines TRBV9 with TRBJ2-3; 8 nucleotides align to TRBD2. CDR1 SGDLS and CDR2 YYNGEE come from the germline V gene. With 0 bases clipped from V and 6 bases from J, the junction kept 12 bases outside the gene matches. This CDR3 has 17 residues. The CDR3 loop is CASSVGALAGFYDTQYF. Here the CDR3 DNA reads TGTGCCAGCAGCGTAGGGGCTTTAGCGGGATTTTATGATACGCAGTATTTT.

The J gene is TRBJ1-1, the V gene TRBV19, with D unresolved. V lost 3 bases and J lost 1, with 15 bases in between. The length of the CDR3 is 16 residues. CDR1 and CDR2 from the germline V gene are LNHDA and SQIVND (reference sequence). The CDR3 DNA reads TGTGCCAGTAGTATCGAAGGCGCGATAAGGAACACTGAAGCTTTCTTT. Protein product: CASSIEGAIRNTEAFF.

Ten or more counts support this clonotype. The chain has TRBV5-1 and TRBJ2-3; D ambiguous. The V end was cut by 0 bases, the J end by 5 bases, with 10 bases between. The CDR3 has 14 residues. Germline CDR1 reads SGHRS; CDR2 reads YFSETQ. DNA for the CDR3: TGCGCCAGCAGCTTGGGTCTGATGGAAGATACGCAGTATTTT. It codes for CASSLGLMEDTQYF.

This clonotype was seen only a few times. This sequence joins TRBV7-8 and TRBJ2-1, with TRBD1 as a possible D gene (6 bases). CDR1 and CDR2 from the germline V gene are SGHVS and FQNEAQ. The CDR3 totals 18 residues. Deletions cut 1 base from V and 0 bases from J, with 16 bases between. The CDR3 loop is CASSLDSPGVFSYNEQFF. DNA of the CDR3: TGTGCCAGCAGCTTAGATTCGCCAGGGGTTTTCTCCTACAATGAGCAGTTCTTC.

This clonotype appeared a few times. This rearrangement joins TRBV29-1 to TRBJ2-1; D is ambiguous. The V gene's germline CDR1 is SQVTM and CDR2 ANQGSEA. The CDR3 length is 13 residues. V dropped 3 bases and J dropped 3 bases, with 9 bases sitting between them. The CDR3 loop reads CSVEFDHYNEQFF. For the CDR3, the DNA is TGCAGCGTTGAGTTCGACCACTACAATGAGCAGTTCTTC.

This clonotype appeared many times. J is TRBJ1-6 and V is TRBV9; D unresolved. The CDR3 totals 16 residues. From germline, CDR1 is SGDLS and CDR2 YYNGEE. V lost 2 bases and J 0 bases, leaving 9 bases between the germline ends. The CDR3, as DNA: TGTGCCAGCAGCGTTCAGGAGAGCTCCTATAATTCACCCCTCCACTTT. Translated, it gives CASSVQESSYNSPLHF.

The chain is built from TRBV27 and TRBJ2-7, with TRBD2 identical over 8 bases. With V trimmed by 4 bases and J by 3 bases, 11 bases remained unmatched. Germline V lookup: CDR1 MNHEY, CDR2 SMNVEV (reference sequence). This CDR3 has 16 residues. The CDR3 nucleotides are TGTGCCAGCAGTTCCCGAAGCGGGAGTGGTTTCTACGAGCAGTACTTC. As protein: CASSSRSGSGFYEQYF.

The chain combines TRBV29-1 with TRBJ2-6; D could derive from TRBD1 or TRBD2 (5 bases each). Trimming removed 6 bases from V and 4 bases from J, with 16 bases in between. The CDR3 has 15 amino acids. Germline V gene sequence: CDR1 SQVTM, CDR2 ANQGSEA. The CDR3 nucleotides are TGCAGCGTAGGGACGTTCCGCTGGGGGGCCAACGTCCTGACTTTC. This encodes CSVGTFRWGANVLTF.

This chain uses TRBV10-1 with TRBJ2-1, with D uncertain. Trimming removed 4 bases from V and 6 bases from J, with 16 bases in between. The germline V gene encodes CDR1 WNHNN and CDR2 SYGVQD (reference sequence). The CDR3 runs to 15 residues. The CDR3 protein is CASSGRAPAPNEQFF. CDR3 DNA: TGCGCCAGCAGTGGAAGAGCCCCGGCCCCCAATGAGCAGTTCTTC.

V is TRBV7-9 and J is TRBJ2-3, with D unclear. Trimming stripped 3 bases from V and 2 bases from J, with 12 bases between. CDR3 length: 15 amino acids. The germline CDR1 and CDR2 sequences are SEHNR and FQNEAQ (reference sequence). CDR3 loop: CASSLYGTTTDTQYF. Written as DNA, the CDR3 is TGTGCCAGCAGCTTGTACGGCACAACCACAGATACGCAGTATTTT. The variable domain in full, with the rest retrieved from reference TRBV7-9 and TRBJ2-3, is DTGVSQNPRHKITKRGQNVTFRCDPISEHNRLYWYRQTLGQGPEFLTYFQNEAQLEKSRLLSDRFSAERPKGSFSTLEIQRTEQGDSAMYLCASSLYGTTTDTQYFGPGTRLTVL.

V gene TRBV10-1 combines with J gene TRBJ2-7; TRBD1 aligns across 11 bases. Germline values: CDR1 WNHNN, CDR2 SYGVQD (reference sequence). With 5 bases clipped from V and 6 bases from J, the junction kept 9 bases outside the gene matches. The CDR3 covers 15 residues. CDR3 loop: CASSPGGTGGSEQYF. CDR3 bases: TGCGCCAGCAGTCCTGGGGGGACAGGGGGGTCCGAGCAGTACTTC.

This clonotype appeared many times. CDR3 protein: CASSAPDGRNYEQYF. Written as DNA, the CDR3 is TGTGCCAGCAGTGCCCCAGACGGGAGGAACTACGAGCAGTACTTC. The chain combines TRBV6-1 with TRBJ2-7; 7 bases line up with TRBD2. Germline CDR1 MNHNS, CDR2 SASEGT. This CDR3 is 15 amino acids long. The trim removed 4 bases at V and 3 bases at J, leaving 9 bases unmatched.

Many counts were recorded for this clonotype. The V gene is TRBV7-3, the J gene TRBJ2-2, with 14 bases that match TRBD2. The V segment lost 2 bases and the J segment 8 bases; nucleotides outside the gene matches: 7. Germline V CDR1 and CDR2: SGHTA, FQGTGA. CDR3 length: 17 residues. The CDR3 loop is CASSLPGLAGDFGELFF. CDR3 DNA: TGTGCCAGCAGCTTACCGGGACTAGCGGGAGATTTTGGGGAGCTGTTTTTT.

The sample holds a few counts of this clonotype. The chain carries TRBV3-1 and TRBJ1-2; D unclear. Trimming removed 3 bases at V and 5 bases at J, with 16 bases between. This CDR3 is built from 15 residues. CDR1 and CDR2 from the germline V gene are LGHDT and YNNKEL (reference sequence). CDR3 residues: CASSQRGHLSYGYTF. CDR3 bases: TGTGCCAGCAGCCAGAGAGGCCACCTCTCTTATGGCTACACCTTC.

The sample holds many counts of this clonotype. The chain links TRBV12-3 or TRBV12-4 to TRBJ1-4; D uncertain. V was cut by 6 bases and J by 7 bases, with 18 bases left in between. The CDR3 covers 15 residues. CDR3 sequence: CASSGNLGVGEKLFF. The CDR3, as DNA: TGTGCCAGCAGCGGGAACCTGGGAGTAGGTGAAAAACTGTTTTTT.

The J gene is TRBJ2-3, the V gene TRBV11-1, with D perhaps being TRBD1 or TRBD2 (5 bases each). Deletions cut 10 bases from V and 1 base from J, with 15 bases between. Germline lookup yields CDR1 SGHAT and CDR2 FQDESV (reference sequence). This CDR3 has 14 residues. The CDR3 is CATSAEGGTDTQYF. CDR3 DNA: TGTGCCACCTCAGCGGAAGGGGGCACAGATACGCAGTATTTT.

This chain links TRBV7-2 with TRBJ1-6; maybe TRBD1 (5 bases). Trimming took off 1 base at V and 7 bases at J, with 11 bases between the two ends. The CDR3 length is 15 residues. Germline CDR1 and CDR2: SGHTA and FQGNSA. The CDR3 nucleotides read TGTGCCAGCAGCTTAGAAGGCAGGGCCAATTCACCCCTCCACTTT. Translated, it gives CASSLEGRANSPLHF.